This T cell receptor beta chain stems from a study of CD8+ T cells in alopecia areata (dated by TCRdb to between 2018 and 2020). Study-level background: The treated patients, all with moderate-to-severe alopecia areata, were enrolled in an open-label pilot trial of oral tofacitinib given at 5 to 10 mg twice daily. RNA was obtained with the PAXgene miRNA kit for fixed scalp, the miRNeasy kit for PBMCs, and the RNeasy kit for mouse skin. Tofacitinib-treated patients had biopsies at baseline and at 4 and 24 weeks of treatment, with a later scalp biopsy in several patients. Patients received tofacitinib for 6 to 18 months and were then followed off drug for 6 months to check for delayed response and recurrence. In treated patients, disease severity was measured using the SALT score, which gives the percentage of scalp surface area affected. High-throughput TCRbeta sequencing was used to examine T cell clonal expansion in alopecia areata in both the C3H/HeJ mouse model and human patients. Scalp clonality was compared among normal scalp (n=4), patchy alopecia areata scalp (n=8), and alopecia totalis/universalis scalp (n=8). In humans, TCRbeta sequencing was performed on scalp tissue and on sorted CD4+ and CD8+ peripheral blood T cells from healthy controls and from patients with patchy or totalis/universalis alopecia areata. immunoSEQ multiplex PCR using 35 Vbeta forward primers and 13 Jbeta reverse primers was used to amplify TCRbeta CDR3 regions. The study at large found these results: During tofacitinib treatment, many expanded lesional clones remained in scalp and blood, and this persistence may partly explain relapse after treatment is stopped. Unlike mouse skin, where gammadelta T cells dominate, normal human skin contains resident alphabeta T cells that get sequenced too, which complicates analysis of the scalp TCR repertoire. Compared with normal scalp, lesional scalp, particularly in alopecia totalis/universalis, had higher clonality and more expanded CD8+ clones, which suggests antigenic drive. Tofacitinib significantly decreased scalp clonality and the number of expanded CD8+ clones among the top 100 scalp clones. Shared TCR sequences between patients were less evident than in mice, which may be partly attributable to HLA diversity in the patient population. Because the treated cohort was small and included a single nonresponder, larger studies are needed to assess links between baseline CD8+ expansion and response.

In the case of this clone: The target of this receptor is not known. No much larger clone is present one base from it, and per-base qualities are unavailable.

The sample's treatment or condition label, in plain terms: oral pan-JAK inhibitor, 5-10 mg twice daily. Lesional scalp punch biopsies and peripheral blood were collected from alopecia areata patients. After PBMCs were isolated by density centrifugation and stained for CD3, CD4 and CD8, a FACSAria was used to sort CD4+ and CD8+ T cells. Library construction relied on the immunoSEQ multiplex PCR assay. RNA was extracted from all samples and reverse transcribed into cDNA, which served as template for TCR sequencing. SuperScript III was used for first-strand cDNA synthesis, primed with a 2:1 mix of oligo-dT and random hexamers. A synthetic immune receptor repertoire was used to measure amplification bias, and any remaining bias was corrected computationally. Per the source publication's procedure: Raw reads were preprocessed to remove errors, and CDR3 was defined according to IMGT conventions as the region from the conserved cysteine to phenylalanine. Clonality was computed as 1 minus the Shannon entropy, with the entropy normalized by log2 of the number of productive unique TCRs. Whether each scalp clone was CD4 or CD8 was inferred by checking scalp TCRbeta sequences against the CD4 and CD8 repertoires from sorted blood. The immuneACCESS repertoire file appears here via TCRdb, limited to in-frame rearrangements. These files lack a portion of the clones; in checked studies, under half of the deficit traces to unresolved V genes, and the cause of the others is not known. That table supplies the V and J calls and clone size; D and trimming were determined from the DNA. The sample table shows about 270,000 clones, and approximately 60% are seen once. The ten largest make up around 0.84% of the sample.

The CDR3 measures 16 amino acids from cysteine to phenylalanine. CDR3 DNA is the only sequence kept; it has 48 bases, read in frame from the first base. CDR1 and CDR2 were assigned from the germline V gene as SQVTM and ANQGSEA. V is cut by 5 bases and J by 5 bases, and the space between the germline ends is 22 bases. Sequenced material: CD4+ T cells sorted from blood, taken between weeks 51 and 52, from a patient treated with tofacitinib. The sequence joins TRBV29-1 to TRBJ2-1, with the D segment possibly TRBD1 or TRBD2, each aligning over 6 bases. This clonotype originated in a human donor with alopecia areata. The CDR3 has the sequence CSVRRIGGPTDNEQFF. The DNA reads TGCAGCGTTCGACGTATTGGGGGGCCTACGGACAATGAGCAGTTCTTC.